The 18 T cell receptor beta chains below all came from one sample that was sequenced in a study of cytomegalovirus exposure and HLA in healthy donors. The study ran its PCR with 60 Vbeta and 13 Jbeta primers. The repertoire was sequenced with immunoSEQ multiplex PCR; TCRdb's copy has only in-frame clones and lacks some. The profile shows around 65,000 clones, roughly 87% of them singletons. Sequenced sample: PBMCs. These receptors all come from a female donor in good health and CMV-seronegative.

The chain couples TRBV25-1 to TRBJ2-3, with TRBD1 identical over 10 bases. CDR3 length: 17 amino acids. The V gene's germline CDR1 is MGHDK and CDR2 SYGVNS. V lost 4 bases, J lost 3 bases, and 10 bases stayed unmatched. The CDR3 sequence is CASSGHPGTGETDTQYF. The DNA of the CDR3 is TGTGCCAGCAGTGGACATCCCGGGACAGGGGAAACAGATACGCAGTATTTT.

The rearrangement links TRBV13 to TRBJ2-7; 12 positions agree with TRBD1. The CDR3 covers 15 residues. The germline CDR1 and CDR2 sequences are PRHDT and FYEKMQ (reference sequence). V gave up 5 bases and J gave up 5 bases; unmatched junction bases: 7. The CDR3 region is CASSKGQGAQNEQYF. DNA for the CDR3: TGTGCCAGCAGCAAGGGACAGGGGGCGCAGAACGAGCAGTACTTC.

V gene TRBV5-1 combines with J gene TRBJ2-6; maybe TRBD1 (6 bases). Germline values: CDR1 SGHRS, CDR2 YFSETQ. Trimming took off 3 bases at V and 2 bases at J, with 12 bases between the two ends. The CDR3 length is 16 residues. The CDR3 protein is CASSSTTGPGANVLTF. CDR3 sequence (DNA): TGCGCCAGCAGCTCCACTACAGGGCCTGGGGCCAACGTCCTGACTTTC.

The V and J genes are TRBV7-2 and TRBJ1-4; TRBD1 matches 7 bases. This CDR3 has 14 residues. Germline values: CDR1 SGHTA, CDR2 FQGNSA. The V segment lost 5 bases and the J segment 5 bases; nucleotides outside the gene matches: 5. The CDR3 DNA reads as TGTGCCAGCAGCAACAGGGGTTCGAATGAAAAACTGTTTTTT. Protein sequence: CASSNRGSNEKLFF.

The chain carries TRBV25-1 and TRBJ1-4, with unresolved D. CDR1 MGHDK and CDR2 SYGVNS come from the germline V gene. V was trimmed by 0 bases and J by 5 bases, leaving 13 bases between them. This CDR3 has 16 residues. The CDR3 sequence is CASSEYSPTGNEKLFF. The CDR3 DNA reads TGTGCCAGCAGTGAATATAGCCCCACCGGGAATGAAAAACTGTTTTTT. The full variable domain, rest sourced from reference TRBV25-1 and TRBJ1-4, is EADIYQTPRYLVIGTGKKITLECSQTMGHDKMYWYQQDPGMELHLIHYSYGVNSTEKGDLSSESTVSRIRTEHFPLTLESARPSHTSQYLCASSEYSPTGNEKLFFGSGTQLSVL.

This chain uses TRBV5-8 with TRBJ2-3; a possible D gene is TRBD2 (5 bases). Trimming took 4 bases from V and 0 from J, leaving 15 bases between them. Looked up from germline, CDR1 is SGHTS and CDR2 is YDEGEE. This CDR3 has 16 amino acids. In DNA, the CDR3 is TGTGCCAGCAGCCGCGAGGGCCGTACTAGCACAGATACGCAGTATTTT. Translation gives CASSREGRTSTDTQYF.

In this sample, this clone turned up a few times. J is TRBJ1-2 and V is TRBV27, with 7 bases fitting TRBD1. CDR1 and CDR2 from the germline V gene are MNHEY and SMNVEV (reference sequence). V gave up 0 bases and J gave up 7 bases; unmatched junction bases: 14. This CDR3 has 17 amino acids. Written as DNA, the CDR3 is TGTGCCAGCAGTTTATCCGATAACAGGGGCGAATCTACTGGCTACACCTTC. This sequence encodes CASSLSDNRGESTGYTF.

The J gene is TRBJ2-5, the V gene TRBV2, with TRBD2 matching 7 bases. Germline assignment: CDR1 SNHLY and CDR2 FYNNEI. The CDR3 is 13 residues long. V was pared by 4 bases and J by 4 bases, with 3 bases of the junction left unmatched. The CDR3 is CASSVAGVETQYF. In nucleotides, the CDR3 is TGTGCCAGCAGTGTGGCGGGAGTAGAGACCCAGTACTTC.

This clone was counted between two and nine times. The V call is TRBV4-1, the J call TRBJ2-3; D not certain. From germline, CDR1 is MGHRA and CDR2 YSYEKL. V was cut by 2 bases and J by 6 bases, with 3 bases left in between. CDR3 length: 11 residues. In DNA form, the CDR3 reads TGCGCCAGCAGCCAAACTGATACGCAGTATTTT. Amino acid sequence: CASSQTDTQYF.

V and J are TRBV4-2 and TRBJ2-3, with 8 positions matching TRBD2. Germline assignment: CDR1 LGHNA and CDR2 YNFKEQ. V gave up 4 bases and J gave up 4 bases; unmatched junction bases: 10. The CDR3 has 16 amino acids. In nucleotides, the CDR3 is TGTGCCAGCAGCCCCTCTTACGGGCGGGGGGCAGATACGCAGTATTTT. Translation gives CASSPSYGRGADTQYF.

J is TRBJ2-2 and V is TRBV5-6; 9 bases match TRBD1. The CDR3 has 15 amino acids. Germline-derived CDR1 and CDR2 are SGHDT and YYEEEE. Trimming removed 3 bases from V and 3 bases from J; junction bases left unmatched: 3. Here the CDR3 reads CASSYRGRDTGELFF. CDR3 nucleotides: TGTGCCAGCAGCTACAGGGGGCGCGACACCGGGGAGCTGTTTTTT.

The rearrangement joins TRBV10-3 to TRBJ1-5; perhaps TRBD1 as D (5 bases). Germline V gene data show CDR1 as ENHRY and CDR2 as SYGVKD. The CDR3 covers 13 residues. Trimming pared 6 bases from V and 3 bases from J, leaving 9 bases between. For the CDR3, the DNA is TGTGCCATCAGACAGGACAACAATCAGCCCCAGCATTTT. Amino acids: CAIRQDNNQPQHF.

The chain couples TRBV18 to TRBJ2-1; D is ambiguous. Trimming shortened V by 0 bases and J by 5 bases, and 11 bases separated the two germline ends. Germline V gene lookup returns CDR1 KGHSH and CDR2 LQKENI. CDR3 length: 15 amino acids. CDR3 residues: CASSPPQRDDNEQFF. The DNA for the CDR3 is TGTGCCAGCTCACCACCCCAGCGAGACGACAATGAGCAGTTCTTC.

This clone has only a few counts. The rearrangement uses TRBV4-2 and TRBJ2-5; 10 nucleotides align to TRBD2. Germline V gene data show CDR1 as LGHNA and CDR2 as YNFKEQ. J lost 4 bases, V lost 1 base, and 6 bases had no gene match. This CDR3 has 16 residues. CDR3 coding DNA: TGTGCCAGCAGCCAAGTTCGAGCGGGAGGGGTAGAGACCCAGTACTTC. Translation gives CASSQVRAGGVETQYF.

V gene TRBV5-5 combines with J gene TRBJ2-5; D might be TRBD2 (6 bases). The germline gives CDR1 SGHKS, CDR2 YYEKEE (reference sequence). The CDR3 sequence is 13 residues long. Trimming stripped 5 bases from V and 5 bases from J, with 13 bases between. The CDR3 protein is CASRPTSLETQYF. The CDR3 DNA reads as TGTGCCAGCAGGCCGACTAGTTTGGAGACCCAGTACTTC. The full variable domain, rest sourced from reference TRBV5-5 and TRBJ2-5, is DAGVTQSPTHLIKTRGQQVTLRCSPISGHKSVSWYQQVLGQGPQFIFQYYEKEERGRGNFPDRFSARQFPNYSSELNVNALLLGDSALYLCASRPTSLETQYFGPGTRLLVL.

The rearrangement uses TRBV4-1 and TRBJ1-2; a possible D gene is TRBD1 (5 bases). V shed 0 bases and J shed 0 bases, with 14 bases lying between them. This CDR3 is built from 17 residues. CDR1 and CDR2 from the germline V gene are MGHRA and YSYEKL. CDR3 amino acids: CASSQDERGGSNYGYTF. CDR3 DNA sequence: TGCGCCAGCAGCCAAGATGAAAGGGGCGGATCTAACTATGGCTACACCTTC.

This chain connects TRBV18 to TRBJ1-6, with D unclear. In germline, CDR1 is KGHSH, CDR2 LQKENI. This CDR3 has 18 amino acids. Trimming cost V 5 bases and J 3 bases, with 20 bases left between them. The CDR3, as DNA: TGTGCCAGCTCAATGAAACCCCTTTACCCCAGCTATAATTCACCCCTCCACTTT. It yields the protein CASSMKPLYPSYNSPLHF.

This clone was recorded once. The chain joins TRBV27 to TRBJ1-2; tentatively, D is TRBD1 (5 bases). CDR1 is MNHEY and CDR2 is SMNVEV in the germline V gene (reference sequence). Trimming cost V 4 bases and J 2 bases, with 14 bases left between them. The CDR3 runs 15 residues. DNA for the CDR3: TGTGCCAGCAGTTCTGAGGTTCCAGGGAACTATGGCTACACCTTC. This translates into CASSSEVPGNYGYTF.